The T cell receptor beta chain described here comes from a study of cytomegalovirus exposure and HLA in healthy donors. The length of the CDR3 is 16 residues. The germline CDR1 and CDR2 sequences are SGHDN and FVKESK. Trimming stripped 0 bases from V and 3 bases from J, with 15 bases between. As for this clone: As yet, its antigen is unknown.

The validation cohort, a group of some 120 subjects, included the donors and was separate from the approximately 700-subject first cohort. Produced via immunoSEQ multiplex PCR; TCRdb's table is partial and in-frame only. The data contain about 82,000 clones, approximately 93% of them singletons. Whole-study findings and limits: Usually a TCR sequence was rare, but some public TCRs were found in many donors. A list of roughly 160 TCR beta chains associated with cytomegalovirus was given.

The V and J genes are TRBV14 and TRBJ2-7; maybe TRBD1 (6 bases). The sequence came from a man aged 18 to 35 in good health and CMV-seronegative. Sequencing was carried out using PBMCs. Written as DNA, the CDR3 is TGTGCCAGCAGCCAAGATACAGGGCACAGGGTCTACGAGCAGTACTTC. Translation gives CASSQDTGHRVYEQYF.